This T cell receptor (beta chain) was sequenced during a study of cytomegalovirus exposure and HLA in healthy donors. The overall study: A later analysis reported the approximately 120 validation repertoires used the same platform as the roughly 670 first-cohort repertoires.

The repertoire was sequenced with immunoSEQ multiplex PCR; TCRdb's copy has only in-frame clones and lacks some. The table includes some 250,000 clones, 90% detected once. V was shortened by 3 bases and J by 2 bases, with 7 bases between the two germline ends. The germline V gene has CDR1 SGDLS and CDR2 YYNGEE. This CDR3 comprises 13 residues. This clonotype was sampled from a woman aged 25 to 39 in good health and CMV-seronegative. The rearrangement joins TRBV9 to TRBJ2-3; D call uncertain. The sample comprised PBMCs. CDR3 residues: CASSDELTDTQYF. CDR3 coding DNA: TGTGCCAGCAGCGACGAACTCACAGATACGCAGTATTTT.